These 20 T cell receptor beta chains originate from one sample sequenced in a study of T cell clonality in common variable immunodeficiency (dated by TCRdb to about 2015). The library relied on the immunoSEQ multiplex PCR assay. TCRdb provides this immuneACCESS table in a form limited to in-frame rearrangements. Some clones are lacking; in checked studies, under half of them reflect an unresolved V gene, and why the rest are absent is not known. The sample records 20,000 to 25,000 clones, none occurring a single time. The ten largest clonotypes hold approximately 2.4% of the sample. The study at large found these results: Reportedly, TCRbeta sequences from CVID had fewer deletions and N-nucleotide insertions, and highly modified clones with 13 or more V deletions were absent from CVID.

For these receptors, no antigen is known. The sequenced material came from peripheral blood mononuclear cells. The receptors here all came from a human donor with common variable immunodeficiency.

This clone was seen repeatedly, ten times or more. The CDR3 end falls 3 residues outside the read, so it is completed with the germline J gene. The rearrangement links TRBV20-1 to TRBJ1-1; D perhaps matches TRBD1 (5 bases). Germline assignment: CDR1 DFQATT and CDR2 SNEGSKA (reference sequence). CDR3 length equals 12 residues. The CDR3 loop reads CSARRGTDSAFF. The part of the CDR3 DNA that was read is TGCAGTGCTAGGAGGGGTACGGATTCG.

There are many counts of this clone. The observed sequence ends 3 residues before the CDR3 terminus, with the missing tail filled in from the germline J gene. The chain carries TRBV5-1 and TRBJ1-6; perhaps TRBD1 as D (6 bases). This CDR3 spans 16 amino acids. Germline lookup yields CDR1 SGHRS and CDR2 YFSETQ. Between the trimmed V and J ends, which lost 4 bases and 0 bases, there was a span of 11 bases. CDR3 residues: CASSTKDSSYNSPLHF. The covered CDR3 bases are TGCGCCAGCAGCACAAAGGACAGCTCCTATAATTCACCC.

This clone was observed at least ten times. The read halts 3 residues ahead of the CDR3 end, with the missing end drawn from the germline J gene. V usage is TRBV6-2 or TRBV6-3 and J usage is TRBJ1-5; possibly TRBD1 for D (6 bases). The CDR3 is made up of 15 amino acids. The V and J ends lost 7 bases and 0 bases respectively, with 13 bases between them. In germline, CDR1 is MNHEY, CDR2 SVGEGT. CDR3 loop: CASNTGLGSNQPQHF. The sequenced part of the CDR3 DNA is TGTGCCAGCAACACAGGGTTGGGTAGCAATCAGCCC.

This clone appeared many times. The read stops 3 residues short of the end of the CDR3; the missing end is completed from the germline J gene. This sequence joins TRBV27 and TRBJ2-5; 9 positions match TRBD1. The CDR3 is 13 amino acids. The V segment lost 4 bases and the J segment 6 bases; nucleotides outside the gene matches: 3. Germline assignment: CDR1 MNHEY and CDR2 SMNVEV (reference sequence). The covered CDR3 bases are TGTGCCAGCAGTTGGGGACAGGGTCAGACC. The encoded protein is CASSWGQGQT. The CDR3 as a whole reads CASSWGQGQTQYF.

This clone was detected a few times. The observed sequence ends 3 residues before the CDR3 terminus, with the missing tail filled in from the germline J gene. This sequence joins TRBV10-2 and TRBJ2-3; TRBD2 aligns across 10 bases. The V gene's germline CDR1 is WSHSY and CDR2 SAAADI. The CDR3 length is 16 residues. V shed 6 bases, J shed 2 bases, and the junction held 8 bases outside the gene matches. CDR3 DNA (partial): TGCGCCAGCAGAGACACTAGCGGGGACCTCACAGATACG. It specifies CASRDTSGDLTDT. The CDR3 in full is CASRDTSGDLTDTQYF.

With respect to this clone: Coverage ceases 3 residues before the CDR3 finishes, and the germline J gene fills in the end. The rearrangement links TRBV7-3 to TRBJ2-3, with D perhaps TRBD1 (5 bases). CDR1 is SGHTA and CDR2 is FQGTGA in the germline V gene. This CDR3 is built from 16 residues. V was trimmed by 2 bases and J by 4 bases, leaving 16 bases between them. The CDR3 protein is CASSLAIGALADTQYF. The CDR3 DNA, read in part, is TGTGCCAGCAGCTTAGCGATAGGGGCATTGGCAGATACG.

This clone came up many times. Partial CDR3 DNA: TGTGCCAGCAGCTCCCCACAGGGGGGTCAAGAGACC. Translated, it gives CASSSPQGGQET. The complete CDR3 sequence is CASSSPQGGQETQYF. The chain joins TRBV5-4 to TRBJ2-5; TRBD1 matches 8 bases. Read data end 3 residues before the CDR3 end; the end is taken from the germline J gene. Germline CDR1 is SGHNT and CDR2 is YYREEE (reference sequence). V was pared by 3 bases and J by 2 bases, with 6 bases of the junction left unmatched. CDR3 length: 15 amino acids.

At least ten counts were recorded for this clone. At one end, the junction sequence differs from germline, possibly due to a read error. The CDR3 goes on 3 residues after the read ends, and that part is filled in from the germline J gene. This chain joins TRBV4-2 and TRBJ2-7; tentatively, D is TRBD2 (6 bases). There are 16 residues in the CDR3. Germline V gene sequence: CDR1 LGHNA, CDR2 YNFKEQ. CDR3 DNA (partial): TGCGCCAGCAGCCAAGATCCACTAGCAGGTCCCGCCGAG. Translating it yields CASSQDPLAGPAE. The full CDR3 protein reads CASSQDPLAGPAEQYF.

This clone was observed many times. Read sequence stops 3 residues before the CDR3 end, and the germline J gene provides the missing end. The rearrangement links TRBV6-1 to TRBJ2-1; TRBD2 aligns across 9 bases. The ends lost 4 bases at V and 8 bases at J; junction bases unmatched: 6. This CDR3 region has 14 residues. The germline CDR1 and CDR2 sequences are MNHNS and SASEGT. The CDR3 DNA, read in part, is TGTGCCAGCAGTGCGCTAGCGGGGATGTATGAG. Protein product: CASSALAGMYE. The entire CDR3 is CASSALAGMYEQFF.

There are many counts of this clone. CDR3 region: CASSRRTSGEENTQYF. CDR3 DNA, as far as it was read: TGTGCCAGCAGCCGACGGACTAGCGGGGAGGAAAATACG. This chain uses TRBV13 with TRBJ2-3; 12 positions agree with TRBD2. Read data end 3 residues before the CDR3 end; the end is taken from the germline J gene. This CDR3 spans 16 amino acids. Germline V gene data show CDR1 as PRHDT and CDR2 as FYEKMQ (reference sequence). After removal of 5 bases from V and 7 bases from J, the junction contained 10 bases not matched to a gene.

This clone was counted ten times or more. The read falls 3 residues short of the CDR3 end, and the missing part is taken from the germline J gene. The V call is TRBV2, the J call TRBJ2-2; 14 nucleotides line up with TRBD2. Germline CDR1 is SNHLY and CDR2 is FYNNEI. The CDR3 spans 18 residues. The junction had 6 bases not matched to a gene; V was cut back by 0 bases and J by 6 bases. The CDR3 here is CASSEAGTSGGVPGELFF. The DNA read from the CDR3 is TGTGCCAGCAGTGAAGCGGGGACTAGCGGGGGAGTACCCGGGGAG.

This clone was counted many times. The read is 3 residues too short to cover the CDR3 end, so that end is filled in from the germline J gene. The rearrangement joins TRBV5-4 to TRBJ1-5, with TRBD1 as a possible D gene (6 bases). CDR3 length equals 12 residues. Trimming left V 4 bases short and J 7 bases short, with 9 bases between. From germline, CDR1 is SGHNT and CDR2 YYREEE (reference sequence). The CDR3 sequence: CASSIDRQPQHF. Partial CDR3 DNA: TGTGCCAGCAGCATTGACAGGCAGCCC. Full variable domain (outside the CDR3, taken from reference TRBV5-4 and TRBJ1-5): ETGVTQSPTHLIKTRGQQVTLRCSSQSGHNTVSWYQQALGQGPQFIFQYYREEENGRGNFPPRFSGLQFPNYSSELNVNALELDDSALYLCASSIDRQPQHFGDGTRLSIL.

This clone came up many times. The read finishes 3 residues shy of the CDR3 end, and the germline J gene is used to complete it. The chain uses TRBV20-1 and TRBJ2-7, with 11 bases identical to TRBD2. The CDR3 runs 14 residues. The ends lost 2 bases at V and 4 bases at J; junction bases unmatched: 4. CDR1 is DFQATT and CDR2 is SNEGSKA in the germline V gene (reference sequence). Partial CDR3 DNA: TGCAGTGCTAGACCGCCTAGCGGGGGGTACGAG. Its protein is CSARPPSGGYE. The CDR3 reads in full as CSARPPSGGYEQYF.

This clone was recorded many times. The CDR3 goes on 3 residues after the read ends, and that part is filled in from the germline J gene. V and J are TRBV14 and TRBJ2-7, with 7 bases matching TRBD1. In germline, CDR1 is SGHDN, CDR2 FVKESK. CDR3 length: 15 amino acids. With 4 bases clipped from V and 3 bases from J, the junction kept 9 bases outside the gene matches. The part of the CDR3 DNA that was read is TGTGCCAGCAGCCCCCGACAGGGCCCCATCTACGAG. It specifies CASSPRQGPIYE. The complete CDR3 protein is CASSPRQGPIYEQYF.

The table lists this clone with many counts. Read coverage stops 3 residues before the CDR3 terminus; the germline J gene supplies the remainder. This rearrangement joins TRBV5-1 to TRBJ2-1; TRBD2 matches at 14 bases. Per the germline V gene, CDR1 is SGHRS and CDR2 is YFSETQ. The trim removed 1 base at V and 0 bases at J, leaving 3 bases unmatched. The CDR3 loop spans 18 amino acids. CDR3 region: CASSLRGLAGDSYNEQFF. CDR3 DNA, as far as it was read: TGCGCCAGCAGCTTGAGGGGACTAGCGGGGGACTCCTACAATGAG.

Many counts were recorded for this clone. The observed sequence ends 3 residues before the CDR3 terminus, with the missing tail filled in from the germline J gene. The J gene is TRBJ2-7, the V gene TRBV7-9; D call uncertain. Germline CDR1 SEHNR, CDR2 FQNEAQ (reference sequence). The CDR3 covers 14 residues. The V and J ends lost 4 bases and 2 bases respectively, with 12 bases between them. The CDR3 DNA, read in part, is TGTGCCAGCAGCTCCCCGCCCACACCCTACGAG. Encoded protein: CASSSPPTPYE. The whole CDR3 region reads CASSSPPTPYEQYF.

In this sample, this clone turned up many times. The read comes to an end 3 residues before the CDR3 does, leaving the germline J gene to fill in the end. V is TRBV7-6 and J is TRBJ2-1; 7 nucleotides line up with TRBD1. V shed 6 bases, J shed 4 bases, and the junction held 9 bases outside the gene matches. This CDR3 has 15 residues. The germline CDR1 and CDR2 sequences are SGHVS and FNYEAQ. Partial CDR3 DNA: TGTGCCAGCAGGGGGTACGGGGACAGATACAATGAG. It specifies CASRGYGDRYNE. The full CDR3 sequence reads CASRGYGDRYNEQFF.

This clone occurred many times. The read ends 3 residues early relative to the CDR3; the germline J gene fills the gap. The J gene is TRBJ2-7, the V gene TRBV20-1; 7 bases fit TRBD2. Germline trimming cut 0 bases from V and 0 bases from J; bases unmatched to any gene: 8. The CDR3 totals 16 residues. Germline CDR1 DFQATT, CDR2 SNEGSKA (reference sequence). CDR3 loop: CSARDGPLADSYEQYF. CDR3 bases read: TGCAGTGCTAGAGATGGCCCCCTAGCGGACTCCTACGAG.

In its sample, this clone was seen many times. The CDR3 extends 3 residues past the end of the read, so its final part is completed from the germline J gene. The rearrangement uses TRBV20-1 and TRBJ2-5, with 8 bases aligning to TRBD1. The CDR3 is 13 residues long. CDR1 DFQATT and CDR2 SNEGSKA come from the germline V gene (reference sequence). With V trimmed by 3 bases and J by 6 bases, 6 bases remained unmatched. CDR3 DNA (partial): TGCAGTGCTAGGCGACAGGGGAAACAGACC. It specifies CSARRQGKQT. The entire CDR3 reads CSARRQGKQTQYF.

This clone was seen at least ten times. The CDR3 end lies 3 residues beyond the end of the read and is filled in from the germline J gene. The V call is TRBV18, the J call TRBJ1-2; D remains ambiguous. V was pared by 3 bases and J by 4 bases, with 18 bases between. The germline V gene has CDR1 KGHSH and CDR2 LQKENI. The CDR3 loop spans 16 amino acids. CDR3 residues: CASSPGEGLSGYGYTF. The covered CDR3 bases are TGTGCCAGCTCACCGGGTGAAGGACTGTCTGGCTATGGC.